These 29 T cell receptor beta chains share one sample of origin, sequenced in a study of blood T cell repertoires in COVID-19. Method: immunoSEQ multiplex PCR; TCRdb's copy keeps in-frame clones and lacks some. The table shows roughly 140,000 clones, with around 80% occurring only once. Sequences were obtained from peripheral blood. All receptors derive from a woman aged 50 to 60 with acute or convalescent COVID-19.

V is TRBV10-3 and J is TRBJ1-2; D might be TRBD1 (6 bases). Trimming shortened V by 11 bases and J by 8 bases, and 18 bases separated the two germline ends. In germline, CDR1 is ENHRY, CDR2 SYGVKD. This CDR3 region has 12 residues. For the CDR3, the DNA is TGTGCCGCCACCCAACAGGGTGAGGGCTACACCTTC. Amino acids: CAATQQGEGYTF.

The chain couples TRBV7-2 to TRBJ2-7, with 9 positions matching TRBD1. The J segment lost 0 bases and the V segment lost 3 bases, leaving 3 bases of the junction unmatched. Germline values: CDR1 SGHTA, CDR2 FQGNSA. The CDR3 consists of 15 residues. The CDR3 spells CASSFTGQGSYEQYF. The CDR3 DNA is TGTGCCAGCAGCTTTACGGGACAGGGCTCCTACGAGCAGTACTTC.

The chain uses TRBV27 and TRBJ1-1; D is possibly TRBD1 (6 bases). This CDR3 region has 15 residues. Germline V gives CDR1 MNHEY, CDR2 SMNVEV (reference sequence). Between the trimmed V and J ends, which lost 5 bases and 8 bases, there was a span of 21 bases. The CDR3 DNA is TGTGCCAGCAGTGGGGGACCTACAGGGCGGGAGGAAGCTTTCTTT. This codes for CASSGGPTGREEAFF.

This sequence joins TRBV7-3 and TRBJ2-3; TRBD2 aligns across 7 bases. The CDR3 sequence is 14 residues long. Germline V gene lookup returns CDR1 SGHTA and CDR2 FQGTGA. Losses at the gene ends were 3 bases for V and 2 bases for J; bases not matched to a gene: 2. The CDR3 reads CASSFAGVTDTQYF. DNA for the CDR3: TGTGCCAGCAGCTTTGCGGGGGTCACAGATACGCAGTATTTT.

CDR3 in amino acids: CASSPGRAGGLTDTQYF. The CDR3 DNA reads as TGTGCCAGCAGCCCGGGACGAGCGGGCGGCCTCACAGATACGCAGTATTTT. The rearrangement joins TRBV9 to TRBJ2-3; D perhaps matches TRBD2 (6 bases). The germline V gene encodes CDR1 SGDLS and CDR2 YYNGEE. Between the trimmed V and J ends, which lost 4 bases and 2 bases, there was a span of 20 bases. The CDR3 covers 17 residues.

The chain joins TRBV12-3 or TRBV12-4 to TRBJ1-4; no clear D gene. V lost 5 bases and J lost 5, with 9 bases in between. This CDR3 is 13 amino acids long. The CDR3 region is CASSRSGNEKLFF. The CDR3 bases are TGTGCCAGCAGTCGGTCGGGGAATGAAAAACTGTTTTTT.

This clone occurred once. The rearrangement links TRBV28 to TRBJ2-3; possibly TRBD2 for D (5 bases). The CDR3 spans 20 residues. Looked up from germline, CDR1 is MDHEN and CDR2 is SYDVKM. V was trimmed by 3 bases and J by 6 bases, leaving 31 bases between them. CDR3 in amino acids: CASSFLSDLAFHGKTDTQYF. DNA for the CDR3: TGTGCCAGCAGTTTTTTGTCGGATCTAGCCTTTCATGGCAAAACGGATACGCAGTATTTT.

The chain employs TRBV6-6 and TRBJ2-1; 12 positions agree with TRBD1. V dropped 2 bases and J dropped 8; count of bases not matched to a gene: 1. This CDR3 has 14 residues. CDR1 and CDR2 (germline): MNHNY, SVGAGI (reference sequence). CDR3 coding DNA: TGTGCCAGCAGTTACGGGACAGGGGGCGATGAGCAGTTCTTC. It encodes CASSYGTGGDEQFF.

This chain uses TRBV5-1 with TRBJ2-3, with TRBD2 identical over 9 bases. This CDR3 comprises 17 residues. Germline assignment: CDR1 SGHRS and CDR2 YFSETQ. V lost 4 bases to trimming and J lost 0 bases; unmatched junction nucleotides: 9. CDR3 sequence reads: CASSLGISGGSTDTQYF. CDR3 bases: TGCGCCAGCAGCCTAGGCATAAGCGGGGGGAGCACAGATACGCAGTATTTT.

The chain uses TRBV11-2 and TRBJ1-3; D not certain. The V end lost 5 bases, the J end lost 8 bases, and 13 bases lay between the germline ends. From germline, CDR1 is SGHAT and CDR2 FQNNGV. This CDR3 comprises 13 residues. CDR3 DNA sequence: TGTGCCAGCAGCCCTGTTCCTCGAGACACCATATATTTT. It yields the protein CASSPVPRDTIYF.

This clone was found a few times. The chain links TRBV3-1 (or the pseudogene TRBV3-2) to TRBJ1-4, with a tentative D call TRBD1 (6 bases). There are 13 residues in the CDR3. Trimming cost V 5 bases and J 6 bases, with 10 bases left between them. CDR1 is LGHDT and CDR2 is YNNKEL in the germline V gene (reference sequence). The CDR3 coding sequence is TGTGCCAGCAGCTTCCACAGGGATGAAAAACTGTTTTTT. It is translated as CASSFHRDEKLFF.

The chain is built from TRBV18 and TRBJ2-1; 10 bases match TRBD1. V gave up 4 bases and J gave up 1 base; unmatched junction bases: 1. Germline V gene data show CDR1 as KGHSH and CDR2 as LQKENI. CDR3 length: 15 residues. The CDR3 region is CASSQGQGSYNEQFF. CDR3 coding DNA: TGTGCCAGCTCACAGGGACAGGGGTCCTACAATGAGCAGTTCTTC.

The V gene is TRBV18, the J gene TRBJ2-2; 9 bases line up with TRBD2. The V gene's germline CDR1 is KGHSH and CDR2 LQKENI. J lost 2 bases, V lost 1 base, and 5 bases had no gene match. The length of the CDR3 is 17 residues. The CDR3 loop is CASSPLSSGTNTGELFF. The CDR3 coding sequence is TGTGCCAGCTCACCACTCTCTAGCGGGACCAACACCGGGGAGCTGTTTTTT.

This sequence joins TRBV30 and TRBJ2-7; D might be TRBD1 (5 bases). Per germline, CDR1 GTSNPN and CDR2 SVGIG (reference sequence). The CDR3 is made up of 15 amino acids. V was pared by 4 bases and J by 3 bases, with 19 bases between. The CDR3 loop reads CAWTYSVTANYEQYF. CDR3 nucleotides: TGTGCCTGGACCTACTCGGTGACAGCAAACTACGAGCAGTACTTC.

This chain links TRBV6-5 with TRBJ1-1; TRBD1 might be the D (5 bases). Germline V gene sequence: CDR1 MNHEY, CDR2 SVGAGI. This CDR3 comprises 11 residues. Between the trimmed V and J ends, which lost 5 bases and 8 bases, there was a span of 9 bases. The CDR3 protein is CASSRQYEAFF. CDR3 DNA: TGTGCCAGCAGTAGACAGTACGAAGCTTTCTTT.

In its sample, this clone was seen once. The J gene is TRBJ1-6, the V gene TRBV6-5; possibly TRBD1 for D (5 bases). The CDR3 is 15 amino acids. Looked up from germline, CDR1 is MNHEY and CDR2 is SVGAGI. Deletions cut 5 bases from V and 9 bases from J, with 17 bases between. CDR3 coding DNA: TGTGCCAGCAGTCTTCAGGGAGGAAGCGGTTCACCCCTCCACTTT. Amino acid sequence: CASSLQGGSGSPLHF.

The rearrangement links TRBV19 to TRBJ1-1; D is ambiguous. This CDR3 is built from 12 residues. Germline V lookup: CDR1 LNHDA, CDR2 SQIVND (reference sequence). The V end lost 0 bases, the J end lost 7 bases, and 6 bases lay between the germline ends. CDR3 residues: CASSIDRREAFF. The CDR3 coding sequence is TGTGCCAGTAGTATAGACAGGCGTGAAGCTTTCTTT.

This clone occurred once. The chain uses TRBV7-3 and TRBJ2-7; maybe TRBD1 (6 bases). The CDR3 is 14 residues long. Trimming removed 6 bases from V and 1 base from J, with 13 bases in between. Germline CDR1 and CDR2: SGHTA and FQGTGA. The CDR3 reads CASSEYGQSYEQYF. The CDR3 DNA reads TGTGCCAGCAGTGAATATGGACAGTCCTACGAGCAGTACTTC. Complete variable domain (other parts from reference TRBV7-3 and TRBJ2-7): GAGVSQTPSNKVTEKGKYVELRCDPISGHTALYWYRQSLGQGPEFLIYFQGTGAADDSGLPNDRFFAVRPEGSVSTLKIQRTERGDSAVYLCASSEYGQSYEQYFGPGTRLTVT.

As DNA, the CDR3 is TGTGCCAGCAAGGGACAGGGAGATACCGGGGAGCTGTTTTTT. Protein sequence: CASKGQGDTGELFF. The chain has TRBV25-1 and TRBJ2-2; 9 bases are shared with TRBD1. The germline V gene has CDR1 MGHDK and CDR2 SYGVNS. V lost 7 bases and J lost 5; bases outside the gene matches: 5. CDR3 length: 14 amino acids.

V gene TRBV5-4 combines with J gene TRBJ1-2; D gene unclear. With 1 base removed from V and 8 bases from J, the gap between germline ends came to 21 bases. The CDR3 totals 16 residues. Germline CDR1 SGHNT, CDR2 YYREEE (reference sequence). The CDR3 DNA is TGTGCCAGCAGCTTGAATTCGGGTTCCAATACTTTCGGCTACACCTTC. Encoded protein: CASSLNSGSNTFGYTF.

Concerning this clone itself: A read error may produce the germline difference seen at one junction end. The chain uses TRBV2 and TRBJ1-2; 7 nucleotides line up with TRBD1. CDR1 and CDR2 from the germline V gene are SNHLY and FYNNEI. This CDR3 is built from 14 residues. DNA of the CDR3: TGTGCCAGCAGTGACCATGGGACAGTCGGTGGCCACACCTTC. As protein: CASSDHGTVGGHTF.

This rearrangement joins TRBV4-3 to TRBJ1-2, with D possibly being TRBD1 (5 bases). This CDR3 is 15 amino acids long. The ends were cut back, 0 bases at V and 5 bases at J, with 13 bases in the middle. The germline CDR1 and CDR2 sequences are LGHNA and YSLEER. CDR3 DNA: TGCGCCAGCAGCCAAGACCTGGGGACTATATATGGCTACACCTTC. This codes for CASSQDLGTIYGYTF.

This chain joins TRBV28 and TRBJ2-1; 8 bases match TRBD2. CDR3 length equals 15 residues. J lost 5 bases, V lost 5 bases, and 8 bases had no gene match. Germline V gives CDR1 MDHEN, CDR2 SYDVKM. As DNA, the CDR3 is TGTGCCAGCAGTGCCGTAGGCGGGGGGAACAATGAGCAGTTCTTC. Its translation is CASSAVGGGNNEQFF.

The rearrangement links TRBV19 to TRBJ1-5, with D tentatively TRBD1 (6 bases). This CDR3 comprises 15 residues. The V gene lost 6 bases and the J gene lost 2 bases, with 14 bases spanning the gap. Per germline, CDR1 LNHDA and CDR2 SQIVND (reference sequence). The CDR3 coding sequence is TGTGCCAGTAGAGACGGCAGGGGTGGCAATCAGCCCCAGCATTTT. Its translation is CASRDGRGGNQPQHF.

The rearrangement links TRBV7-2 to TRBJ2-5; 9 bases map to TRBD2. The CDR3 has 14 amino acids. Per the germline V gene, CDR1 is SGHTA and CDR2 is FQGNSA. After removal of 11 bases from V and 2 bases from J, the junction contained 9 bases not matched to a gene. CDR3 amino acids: CAGARGGYQETQYF. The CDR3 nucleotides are TGTGCCGGCGCGCGGGGGGGCTATCAAGAGACCCAGTACTTC.

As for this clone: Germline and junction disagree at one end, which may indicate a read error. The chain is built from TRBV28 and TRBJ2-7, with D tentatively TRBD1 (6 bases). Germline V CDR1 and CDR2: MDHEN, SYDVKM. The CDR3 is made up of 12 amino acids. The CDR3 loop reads CASSPPSLQGVF. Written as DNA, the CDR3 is TGTGCCAGCAGTCCCCCCTCATTACAGGGTGTCTTC.

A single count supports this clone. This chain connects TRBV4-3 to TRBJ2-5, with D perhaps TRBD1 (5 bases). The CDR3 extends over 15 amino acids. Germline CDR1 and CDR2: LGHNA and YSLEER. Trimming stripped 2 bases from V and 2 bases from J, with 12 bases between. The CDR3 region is CASSQNWAGQETQYF. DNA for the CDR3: TGCGCCAGCAGCCAAAATTGGGCAGGGCAAGAGACCCAGTACTTC.

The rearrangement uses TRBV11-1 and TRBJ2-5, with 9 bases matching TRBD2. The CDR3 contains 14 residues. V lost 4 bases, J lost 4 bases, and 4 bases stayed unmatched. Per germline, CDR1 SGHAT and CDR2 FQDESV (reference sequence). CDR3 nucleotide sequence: TGTGCCAGCAGCTCGACAGCGGGGGGAGAGACCCAGTACTTC. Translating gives CASSSTAGGETQYF.

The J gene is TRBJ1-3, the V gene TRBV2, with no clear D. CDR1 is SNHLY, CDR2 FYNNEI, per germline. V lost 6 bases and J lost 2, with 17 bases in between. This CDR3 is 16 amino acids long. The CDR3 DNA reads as TGTGCCAGCAGCGTCGGCCCGGGATCGGCTGGAAACACCATATATTTT. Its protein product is CASSVGPGSAGNTIYF.